Listed below are T cell receptor beta chains from one sample, sequenced in a study of HIV-infected children after antiretroviral therapy interruption. TCRdb re-analysed the 3' RACE reads in MiXCR, keeping a single row per CDR3 protein. The sample carries more than 75,000 distinct CDR3 sequences, 6.9% recorded once. Sequencing used CD45RA+ CD4+ T cells from PBMCs, pooled from several time points, obtained from a donor given antiretroviral therapy, either interrupted or continuous. Receptor source: a pool of human donors with HIV. Both conserved end residues are part of each CDR3. The order of the fields is D gene, clone size, J gene, V gene, CDR3 DNA, CDR3 protein. D genes are given only for firm matches. Not all rows give a size; the values are once, few, many and, for expanded clones, a class.

TRBD1 | many | TRBJ2-7 | TRBV11-1 | TGTGCCAGCAGCTTAGCTACCGGGACAGGGAGCGAGCAGTACTTC | CASSLATGTGSEQYF
. | many | TRBJ1-1 | TRBV5-1 | TGCGCCAGCTCCTCGGGGTCCCTGGGGTCTGAAGCTTTCTTT | CASSSGSLGSEAFF
. | many | TRBJ1-2 | TRBV4-1 | TGCGCCAGCAGCCAAGTGACGTTCCGGGACTCTCGGGGTGGCTACACCTTC | CASSQVTFRDSRGGYTF
. | few | TRBJ2-1 | TRBV6-2/TRBV6-3 | TGTGCCAGCAGCAAGGGGTCCGGCTCCTACAATGAGCAGTTCTTC | CASSKGSGSYNEQFF
. | few | TRBJ2-7 | TRBV19 | TGTGCCAGTAGAGGGTCCCTATCCTACGAGCAGTACTTC | CASRGSLSYEQYF
. | many | TRBJ2-7 | TRBV5-1 | TGCGCCAGCAGCTTGGACTTTAACGAGCAGTACTTC | CASSLDFNEQYF
. | many | TRBJ2-7 | TRBV20-1 | TGCAGTGCTAGGGACAGAGTAAACTACGAGCAGTACTTC | CSARDRVNYEQYF
TRBD2 | many | TRBJ2-5 | TRBV6-1 | TGTGCCAGCAATATACTAGCGGGGAGGGAGACCCAGTACTTC | CASNILAGRETQYF
. | many | TRBJ1-5 | TRBV6-5 | TGTGCCAGCAGTTTAAACAGGGTTCAGCCCCAGCATTTT | CASSLNRVQPQHF
. | many | TRBJ1-2 | TRBV20-1 | TGCAGTGCTGCCGAGGTCGCCTTGACAGGCTACACCTTC | CSAAEVALTGYTF
TRBD2 | many | TRBJ2-7 | TRBV7-2 | TGTGCCAGCAGCCTCGGGACTAGCGGGGGTCCCAGAACCTACGAGCAGTACTTC | CASSLGTSGGPRTYEQYF
TRBD2 | many | TRBJ2-3 | TRBV15 | TGTGCCACCAGCAGACGACGCGCGCTAGCGGGAATCTCAGATACGCAGTATTTT | CATSRRRALAGISDTQYF
. | few | TRBJ1-4 | TRBV5-1 | TGCGCCAGCAGCATCGGGGGCGAAAAACTGTTTTTT | CASSIGGEKLFF
. | many | TRBJ1-5 | TRBV9 | TGTGCCAGCAGCGCCGACACCCGCAGTAATCAGCCCCAGCATTTT | CASSADTRSNQPQHF
. | . | TRBJ2-3 | TRBV12-2 | TGTGCAAGTCGCTTAGTCAGCCCGGGGGGCACAGATACGCAGTATTTT | CASRLVSPGGTDTQYF
. | . | TRBJ1-5 | TRBV29-1 | TGCAGCGTTGTAGAGACAGGCAATCAGCCCCAGCATTTT | CSVVETGNQPQHF
. | once | TRBJ1-1 | TRBV20-1 | TGCAGTGCTAGAGTAATAGGTGTGAACACTGAAGCTTTCTTT | CSARVIGVNTEAFF
TRBD1 | many | TRBJ1-5 | TRBV6-5 | TGTGCCAGCAGTAGACAGGGGAGTCAGCCCCAGCATTTT | CASSRQGSQPQHF
. | many | TRBJ1-2 | TRBV20-1 | TGCAGTGCCGAAGACAGGAACTATGGCTACACCTTC | CSAEDRNYGYTF
. | many | TRBJ2-3 | TRBV6-1 | TGTGCCAGCAACACCCCGCCGGGGGTTACGCAGTATTTT | CASNTPPGVTQYF
TRBD1 | many | TRBJ2-5 | TRBV30 | TGTGCCTGGAGTGTCCCAGGGGGCGTGAAGACCCAGTACTTC | CAWSVPGGVKTQYF
TRBD1 | many | TRBJ1-1 | TRBV20-1 | TGCAGTGCCAGACGACAGGGCGCGAACACTGAAGCTTTCTTT | CSARRQGANTEAFF
. | . | TRBJ2-7 | TRBV11-1 | TGTGCCAGCTCCCGGAGCAGGGCTGGTGGCGAGCAGTACTTC | CASSRSRAGGEQYF
TRBD1 | . | TRBJ1-3 | TRBV6-5 | TGTGCCAGCAGGTCCGGGACAGCCTCTGGAAACACCATATATTTT | CASRSGTASGNTIYF
TRBD1 | many | TRBJ2-4 | TRBV19 | TGTGCCAGTACCCTAGAAGGGGGCGGGTCCAAAAACATTCAGTACTTC | CASTLEGGGSKNIQYF
TRBD1 | many | TRBJ2-7 | TRBV5-1 | TGCGCCAGCAGCGCCCGGACAGGGCGTCGCGAGCAGTACTTC | CASSARTGRREQYF
. | many | TRBJ2-2 | TRBV27 | TGTGCCAGCAGTTTTCTTGGAAGGACCGGGGAGCTGTTTTTT | CASSFLGRTGELFF